A single sample is the source of the 16 T cell receptor beta chains below, sequenced in a study of CD8+ T cells in alopecia areata. Described treatment: oral pan-JAK inhibitor, 5-10 mg twice daily. After isolation, RNA underwent reverse transcription to generate cDNA as the sequencing template. The protocol was immunoSEQ multiplex PCR, while the TCRdb copy is restricted to in-frame clones and leaves out a portion. The sample has 150,000 or so clones; around 58% are singletons. This specimen consisted of CD4+ T cells sorted from blood, obtained between weeks 55 and 65, from a patient treated with tofacitinib. The receptors shown here come from a human donor with alopecia areata.

The chain employs TRBV15 and TRBJ2-6, with D uncertain. Between the trimmed V and J ends, which lost 5 bases and 2 bases, there was a span of 7 bases. The CDR3 runs to 14 residues. CDR1 is LNHNV, CDR2 YYDKDF, per germline (reference sequence). The CDR3 reads CATSLSAGANVLTF. The CDR3 DNA reads TGTGCCACCAGCTTGTCCGCTGGGGCCAACGTCCTGACTTTC.

The chain couples TRBV20-1 to TRBJ2-5; D is uncertain. The CDR3 sequence is 11 residues long. CDR1 is DFQATT, CDR2 SNEGSKA, per germline (reference sequence). The CDR3 region is CSAALLETQYF. In nucleotides, the CDR3 is TGCAGCGCCGCACTTCTGGAGACCCAGTACTTC.

This clone was counted only a few times. The V call is TRBV29-1, the J call TRBJ2-1; D is unclear. This CDR3 region has 12 residues. Per the germline V gene, CDR1 is SQVTM and CDR2 is ANQGSEA. The germline V and J ends were trimmed by 1 base and 6 bases, with 7 bases remaining between them. As DNA, the CDR3 is TGCAGCGTTGAAGCGAATGCCAATGAGCAGTTCTTC. Translating gives CSVEANANEQFF.

This chain connects TRBV9 to TRBJ1-1; D unresolved. From germline, CDR1 is SGDLS and CDR2 YYNGEE. The CDR3 loop spans 15 amino acids. V shed 5 bases and J shed 1 base, with 15 bases lying between them. The CDR3 nucleotides are TGTGCCAGCAGTGGAGGCGGGAGGTGGAACACTGAAGCTTTCTTT. Its translation: CASSGGGRWNTEAFF.

The chain employs TRBV30 and TRBJ2-1; D uncertain. Trimming pared 0 bases from V and 4 bases from J, leaving 7 bases between. The CDR3 sequence is 13 residues long. Looked up from germline, CDR1 is GTSNPN and CDR2 is SVGIG (reference sequence). This CDR3 reads CAWSVLGYNEQFF. The DNA for the CDR3 is TGTGCCTGGAGTGTATTAGGGTACAATGAGCAGTTCTTC.

The chain carries TRBV6-1 and TRBJ2-1, with D unresolved. Deletions cut 2 bases from V and 14 bases from J, with 10 bases between. Germline CDR1 and CDR2: MNHNS and SASEGT. There are 11 residues in the CDR3. CDR3 amino acids: CASSELSRKFF. The DNA of the CDR3 is TGTGCCAGCAGTGAACTGAGTCGGAAGTTCTTC.

This sequence joins TRBV5-5 and TRBJ1-1, with 9 bases matching TRBD1. CDR3 length equals 14 residues. The germline V gene encodes CDR1 SGHKS and CDR2 YYEKEE (reference sequence). J gave up 1 base and V 3 bases, and 1 base lay outside the gene matches. The DNA for the CDR3 is TGTGCCAGCAGCTGGGACAGGGCGAACACTGAAGCTTTCTTT. This encodes CASSWDRANTEAFF.

In this sample, this clone turned up a few times. The chain uses TRBV7-2 and TRBJ2-1, with 9 bases that match TRBD2. V shed 1 base and J 10 bases; nucleotides not matched to a gene: 8. The germline V gene has CDR1 SGHTA and CDR2 FQGNSA. The CDR3 runs to 15 residues. The CDR3 nucleotides read TGTGCCAGCAGCTTAGAGGCGGGGGGGCATGAGGAGCAGTTCTTC. Amino acids: CASSLEAGGHEEQFF.

The chain employs TRBV29-1 and TRBJ1-1; D may be TRBD1 (5 bases). CDR1 SQVTM and CDR2 ANQGSEA come from the germline V gene. The V gene lost 5 bases and the J gene lost 7 bases, with 11 bases spanning the gap. The CDR3 sequence is 11 residues long. In DNA form, the CDR3 reads TGCAGCGTTAGGGGACGGGGTGAAGCTTTCTTT. Its translation: CSVRGRGEAFF.

The genes are TRBV5-5 and TRBJ2-6, with TRBD1 matching 8 bases. Per germline, CDR1 SGHKS and CDR2 YYEKEE (reference sequence). V lost 4 bases, J lost 1 base, and 7 bases stayed unmatched. There are 17 residues in the CDR3. Here the CDR3 reads CASSQDRATSGANVLTF. The DNA for the CDR3 is TGTGCCAGCAGCCAGGACAGGGCAACGTCTGGGGCCAACGTCCTGACTTTC. The full variable domain, its missing parts supplied by reference TRBV5-5 and TRBJ2-6, is DAGVTQSPTHLIKTRGQQVTLRCSPISGHKSVSWYQQVLGQGPQFIFQYYEKEERGRGNFPDRFSARQFPNYSSELNVNALLLGDSALYLCASSQDRATSGANVLTFGAGSRLTVL.

The chain employs TRBV6-1 and TRBJ2-3; D is uncertain. CDR1 is MNHNS and CDR2 is SASEGT in the germline V gene. This CDR3 region has 13 residues. V lost 2 bases and J 2 bases, leaving 5 bases between the germline ends. CDR3 nucleotide sequence: TGTGCCAGCAGTGAAAAGTACACAGATACGCAGTATTTT. Protein product: CASSEKYTDTQYF.

This chain links TRBV30 with TRBJ2-1; 8 nucleotides align to TRBD1. The CDR3 has 14 residues. With 5 bases clipped from V and 5 bases from J, the junction kept 8 bases outside the gene matches. Germline V CDR1 and CDR2: GTSNPN, SVGIG (reference sequence). For the CDR3, the DNA is TGTGCCTGGTCGACAGGGGTCGTCCACAATGAGCAGTTCTTC. Protein sequence: CAWSTGVVHNEQFF.

This clone was found many times. V and J are TRBV5-1 and TRBJ2-1; 12 nucleotides agree with TRBD1. V shed 6 bases, J shed 8 bases, and the junction held 6 bases outside the gene matches. CDR3 length: 14 amino acids. Germline assignment: CDR1 SGHRS and CDR2 YFSETQ. The CDR3 nucleotides read TGCGCCAGCAAAGGGACAGGGGGCTCGGATGAGCAGTTCTTC. Amino acids: CASKGTGGSDEQFF.

V is TRBV7-9 and J is TRBJ1-2; TRBD1 matches at 7 bases. J gave up 5 bases and V 7 bases, and 4 bases lay outside the gene matches. This CDR3 comprises 12 residues. Germline CDR1 is SEHNR and CDR2 is FQNEAQ (reference sequence). The CDR3, as DNA: TGTGCCAGCACCCGGGACAGATATGGCTACACCTTC. Its protein is CASTRDRYGYTF.

This clone is a singleton in its sample. The genes are TRBV16 and TRBJ1-2; a weak D match, TRBD1 (6 bases). Trimming took off 0 bases at V and 4 bases at J, with 12 bases between the two ends. The CDR3 is 15 residues long. Per germline, CDR1 KGHSY and CDR2 FQNENV. The CDR3 spells CASSQSWDNSYGYTF. The CDR3 nucleotides read TGTGCCAGCAGCCAATCGTGGGACAACTCCTATGGCTACACCTTC.

This chain links TRBV4-1 with TRBJ2-2; 10 bases align to TRBD1. Germline V gene sequence: CDR1 MGHRA, CDR2 YSYEKL. The V gene end was trimmed by 6 bases and the J gene end by 2 bases; junction bases not matched to a gene: 3. This CDR3 is built from 15 residues. As DNA, the CDR3 is TGCGCCAGCAGACGGACAGGGGGTAACACCGGGGAGCTGTTTTTT. Translating gives CASRRTGGNTGELFF.